This T cell receptor (beta chain) was found in a study of graft-versus-host responses after intestinal transplantation. Study results and limitations: Early after transplant, HvG clones declined as circulating GvH clones peaked. Some GvH clones were seen earlier in gut or blood, suggesting intestinal origin.

TCRdb's table, derived via immunoSEQ multiplex PCR, lists solely in-frame clones and lacks some. The sample comprises over 80,000 clones, 91% of which are singletons, and approximately 0.17% rests with the top ten. This clone was detected once. Its antigen is not identified. Germline loops: CDR1 LNHNV, CDR2 YYDKDF (reference sequence). Trimming cost V 4 bases and J 5 bases; bases outside gene matches: 4. The CDR3 is made up of 14 amino acids. V and J are TRBV15 and TRBJ2-1, with 8 bases aligning to TRBD2. The sequences come from unstimulated CD4+ T cells sorted from spleen or lymph node cells, collected before transplant. The sequence was obtained from a human donor who was the organ donor for an intestinal transplant. CDR3 in amino acids: CATSIGLAHNEQFF. CDR3 in DNA: TGTGCCACCAGCATTGGACTAGCACACAATGAGCAGTTCTTC. Variable domain in full (rest from reference TRBV15 and TRBJ2-1): DAMVIQNPRYQVTQFGKPVTLSCSQTLNHNVMYWYQQKSSQAPKLLFHYYDKDFNNEADTPDNFQSRRPNTSFCFLDIRSPGLGDTAMYLCATSIGLAHNEQFFGPGTRLTVL.